Each of the 3 T cell receptor beta chains below was sequenced from the same sample in a study of T-cell reconstitution after alpha-beta-depleted transplantation in children. Unique molecular identifiers were incorporated when the TCRbeta library was constructed. From the PCR reads, TCRdb called clonotypes with MiXCR, one entry per CDR3 protein. The table shows 180,000 or so distinct CDR3 sequences, with just under 6.5% occurring only once. The sequences come from PBMCs, collected before TCRalphabeta/CD19-depleted stem cell transplant. Every receptor here comes from a girl in the first two years of life with combined immunodeficiency, due to receive a stem cell transplant.

This clonotype was picked up many times. V gene TRBV15 combines with J gene TRBJ2-2; 8 bases agree with TRBD1. Trimming removed 0 bases from V and 6 bases from J; junction bases left unmatched: 3. The CDR3 is 15 amino acids. The germline V gene encodes CDR1 LNHNV and CDR2 YYDKDF (reference sequence). CDR3 bases: TGTGCCACCAGCAGAGACAGGGGGCTAGCCGGGGAGCTGTTTTTT. Translation: CATSRDRGLAGELFF.

This clonotype has ten or more counts. The chain links TRBV5-5 to TRBJ2-2; the match to TRBD1 covers 7 bases. The CDR3 runs to 16 residues. V was pared by 3 bases and J by 5 bases, with 10 bases of the junction left unmatched. Per germline, CDR1 SGHKS and CDR2 YYEKEE (reference sequence). The CDR3 bases are TGTGCCAGCAGCTCGCCGGGACAGTCAATTACCGGGGAGCTGTTTTTT. Translating gives CASSSPGQSITGELFF.

The chain joins TRBV3-1 to TRBJ2-7, with TRBD2 identical over 13 bases. This CDR3 has 19 amino acids. Germline trimming cut 4 bases from V and 2 bases from J; bases unmatched to any gene: 14. Per the germline V gene, CDR1 is LGHDT and CDR2 is YNNKEL (reference sequence). CDR3 sequence: CASSRGGLAGPEGTYEQYF. CDR3 DNA: TGTGCCAGCAGCCGCGGGGGACTAGCGGGGCCGGAGGGGACCTACGAGCAGTACTTC.